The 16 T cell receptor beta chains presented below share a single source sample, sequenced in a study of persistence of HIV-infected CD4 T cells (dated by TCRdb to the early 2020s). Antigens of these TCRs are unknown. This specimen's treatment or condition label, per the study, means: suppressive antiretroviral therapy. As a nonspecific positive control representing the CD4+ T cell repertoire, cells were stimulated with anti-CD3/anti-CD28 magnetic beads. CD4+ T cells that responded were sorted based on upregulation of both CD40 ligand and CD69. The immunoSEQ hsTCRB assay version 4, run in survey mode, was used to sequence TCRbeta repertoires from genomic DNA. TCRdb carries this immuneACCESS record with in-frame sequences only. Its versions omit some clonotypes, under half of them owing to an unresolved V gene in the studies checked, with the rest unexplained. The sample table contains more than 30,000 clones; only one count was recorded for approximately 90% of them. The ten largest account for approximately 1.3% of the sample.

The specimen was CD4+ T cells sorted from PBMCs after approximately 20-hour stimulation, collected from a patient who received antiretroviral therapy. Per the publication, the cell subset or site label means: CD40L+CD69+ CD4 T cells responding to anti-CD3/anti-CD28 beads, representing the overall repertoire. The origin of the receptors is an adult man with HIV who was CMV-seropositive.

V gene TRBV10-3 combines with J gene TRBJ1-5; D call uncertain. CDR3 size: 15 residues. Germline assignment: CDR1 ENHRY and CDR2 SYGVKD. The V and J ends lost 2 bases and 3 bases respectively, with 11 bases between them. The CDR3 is CAISERRGPNQPQHF. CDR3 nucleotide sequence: TGTGCCATCAGTGAGCGGCGCGGGCCCAATCAGCCCCAGCATTTT.

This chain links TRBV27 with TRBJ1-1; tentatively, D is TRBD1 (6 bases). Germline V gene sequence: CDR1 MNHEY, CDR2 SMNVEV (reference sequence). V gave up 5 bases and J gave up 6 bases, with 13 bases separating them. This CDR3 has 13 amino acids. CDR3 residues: CASSPMGGPEAFF. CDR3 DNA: TGTGCCAGCAGTCCCATGGGGGGCCCTGAAGCTTTCTTT.

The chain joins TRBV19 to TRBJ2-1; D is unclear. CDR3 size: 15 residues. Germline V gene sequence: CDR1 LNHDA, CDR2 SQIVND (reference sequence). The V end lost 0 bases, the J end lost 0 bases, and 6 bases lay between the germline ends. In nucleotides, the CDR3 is TGTGCCAGTAGTATAGAGCCCTCCTCCTACAATGAGCAGTTCTTC. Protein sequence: CASSIEPSSYNEQFF.

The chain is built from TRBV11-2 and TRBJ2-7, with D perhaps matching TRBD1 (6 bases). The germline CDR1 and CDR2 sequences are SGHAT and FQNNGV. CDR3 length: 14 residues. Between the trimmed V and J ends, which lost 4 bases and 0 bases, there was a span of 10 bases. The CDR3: CASSWGRSSYEQYF. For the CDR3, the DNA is TGTGCCAGCAGCTGGGGGCGGAGCTCCTACGAGCAGTACTTC.

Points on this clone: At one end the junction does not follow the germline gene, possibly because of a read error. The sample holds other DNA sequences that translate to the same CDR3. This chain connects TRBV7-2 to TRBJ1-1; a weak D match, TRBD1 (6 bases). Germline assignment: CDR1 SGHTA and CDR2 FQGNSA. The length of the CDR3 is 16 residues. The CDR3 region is CASSSSGTGARTEAFF. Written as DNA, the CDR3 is TGTGCCAGCAGCTCCTCGGGAACGGGGGCGCGGACTGAAGCCTTCTTT.

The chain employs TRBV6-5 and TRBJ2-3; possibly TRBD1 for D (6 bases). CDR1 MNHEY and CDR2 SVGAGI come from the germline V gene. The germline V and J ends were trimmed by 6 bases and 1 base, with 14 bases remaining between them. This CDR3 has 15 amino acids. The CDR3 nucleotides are TGTGCCAGCAGCTTCCGGGCAGGGGGCACAGATACGCAGTATTTT. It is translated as CASSFRAGGTDTQYF.

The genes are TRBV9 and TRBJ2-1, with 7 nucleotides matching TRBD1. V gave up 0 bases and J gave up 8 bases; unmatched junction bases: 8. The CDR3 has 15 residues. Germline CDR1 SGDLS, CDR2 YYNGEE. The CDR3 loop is CASSVANRGRDEQFF. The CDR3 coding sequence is TGTGCCAGCAGCGTAGCGAACAGGGGTAGGGATGAGCAGTTCTTC.

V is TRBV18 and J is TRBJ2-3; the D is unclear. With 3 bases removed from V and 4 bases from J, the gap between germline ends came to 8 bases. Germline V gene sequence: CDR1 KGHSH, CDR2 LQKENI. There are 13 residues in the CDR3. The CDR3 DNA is TGTGCCAGCTCACCTCAGAAATCAGATACGCAGTATTTT. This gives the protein CASSPQKSDTQYF. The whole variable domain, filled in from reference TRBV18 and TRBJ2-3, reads NAGVMQNPRHLVRRRGQEARLRCSPMKGHSHVYWYRQLPEEGLKFMVYLQKENIIDESGMPKERFSAEFPKEGPSILRIQQVVRGDSAAYFCASSPQKSDTQYFGPGTRLTVL.

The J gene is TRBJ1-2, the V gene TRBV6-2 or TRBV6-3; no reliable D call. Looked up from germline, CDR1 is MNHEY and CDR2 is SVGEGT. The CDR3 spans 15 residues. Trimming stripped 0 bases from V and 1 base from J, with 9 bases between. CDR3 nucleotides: TGTGCCAGCAGTTACTCGCTGCGGGATAACTATGGCTACACCTTC. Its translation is CASSYSLRDNYGYTF.

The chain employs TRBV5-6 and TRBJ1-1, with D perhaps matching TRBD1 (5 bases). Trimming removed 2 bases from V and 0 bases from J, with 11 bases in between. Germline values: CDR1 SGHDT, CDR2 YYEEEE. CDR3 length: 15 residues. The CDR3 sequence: CASSFGTGLNTEAFF. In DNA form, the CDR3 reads TGTGCCAGCAGCTTTGGTACAGGCTTGAACACTGAAGCTTTCTTT.

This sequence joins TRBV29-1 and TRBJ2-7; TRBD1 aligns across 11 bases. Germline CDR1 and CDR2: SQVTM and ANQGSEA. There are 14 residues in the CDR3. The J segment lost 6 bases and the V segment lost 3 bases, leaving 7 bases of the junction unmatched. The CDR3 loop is CSVDRGQGGSEQYF. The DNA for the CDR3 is TGCAGCGTTGACCGGGGACAGGGGGGCAGCGAGCAGTACTTC.

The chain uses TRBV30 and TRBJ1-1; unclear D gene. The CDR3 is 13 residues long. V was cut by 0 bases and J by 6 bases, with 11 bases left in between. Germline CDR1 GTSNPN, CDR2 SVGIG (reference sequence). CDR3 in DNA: TGTGCCTGGAGTGTAGCCAGGTTGGCTGAAGCTTTCTTT. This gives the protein CAWSVARLAEAFF.

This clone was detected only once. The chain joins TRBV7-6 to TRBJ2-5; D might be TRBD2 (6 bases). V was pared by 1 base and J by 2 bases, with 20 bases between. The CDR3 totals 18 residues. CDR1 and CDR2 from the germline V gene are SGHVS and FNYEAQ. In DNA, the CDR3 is TGTGCCAGCAGCTTAGTTGGCGTCCTGGTAGGAGGGCAAGAGACCCAGTACTTC. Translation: CASSLVGVLVGGQETQYF.

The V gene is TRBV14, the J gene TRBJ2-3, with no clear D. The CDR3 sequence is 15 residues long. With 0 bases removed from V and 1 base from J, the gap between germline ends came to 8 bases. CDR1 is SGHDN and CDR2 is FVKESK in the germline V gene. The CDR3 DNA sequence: TGTGCCAGCAGCCAAGAAGGCTACCGCACAGATACGCAGTATTTT. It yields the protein CASSQEGYRTDTQYF.

The CDR3 DNA is TGTGCCAGCAGCTTAGAACAGGAAAAATACAATGAGCAGTTCTTC. This encodes CASSLEQEKYNEQFF. V gene TRBV7-2 combines with J gene TRBJ2-1; tentatively, D is TRBD1 (5 bases). The germline CDR1 and CDR2 sequences are SGHTA and FQGNSA. The V end was cut by 1 base, the J end by 4 bases, with 11 bases between. This CDR3 is 15 amino acids long.

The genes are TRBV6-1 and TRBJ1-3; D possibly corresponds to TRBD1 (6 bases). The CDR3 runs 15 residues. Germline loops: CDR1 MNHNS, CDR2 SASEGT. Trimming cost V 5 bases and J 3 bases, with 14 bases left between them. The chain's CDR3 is CASSSSGTNGNTIYF. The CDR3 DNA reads TGTGCCAGCAGTTCTTCCGGGACAAATGGAAACACCATATATTTT.